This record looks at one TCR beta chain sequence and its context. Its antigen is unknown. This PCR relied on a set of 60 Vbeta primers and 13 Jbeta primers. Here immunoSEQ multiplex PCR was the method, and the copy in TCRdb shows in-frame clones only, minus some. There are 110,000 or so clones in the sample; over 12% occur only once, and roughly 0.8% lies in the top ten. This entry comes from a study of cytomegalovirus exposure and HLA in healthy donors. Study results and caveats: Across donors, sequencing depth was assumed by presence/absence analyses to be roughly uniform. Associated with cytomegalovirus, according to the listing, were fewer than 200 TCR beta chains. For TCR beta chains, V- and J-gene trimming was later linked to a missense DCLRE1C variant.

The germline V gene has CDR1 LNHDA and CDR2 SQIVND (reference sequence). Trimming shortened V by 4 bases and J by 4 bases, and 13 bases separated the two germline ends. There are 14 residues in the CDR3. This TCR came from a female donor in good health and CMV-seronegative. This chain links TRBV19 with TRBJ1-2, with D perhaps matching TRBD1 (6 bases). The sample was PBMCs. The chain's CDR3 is CASSTSDSRYGYTF. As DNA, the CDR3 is TGTGCCAGTAGTACCTCGGACAGCCGCTATGGCTACACCTTC. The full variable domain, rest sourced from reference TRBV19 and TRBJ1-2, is DGGITQSPKYLFRKEGQNVTLSCEQNLNHDAMYWYRQDPGQGLRLIYYSQIVNDFQKGDIAEGYSVSREKKESFPLTVTSAQKNPTAFYLCASSTSDSRYGYTFGSGTRLTVV.